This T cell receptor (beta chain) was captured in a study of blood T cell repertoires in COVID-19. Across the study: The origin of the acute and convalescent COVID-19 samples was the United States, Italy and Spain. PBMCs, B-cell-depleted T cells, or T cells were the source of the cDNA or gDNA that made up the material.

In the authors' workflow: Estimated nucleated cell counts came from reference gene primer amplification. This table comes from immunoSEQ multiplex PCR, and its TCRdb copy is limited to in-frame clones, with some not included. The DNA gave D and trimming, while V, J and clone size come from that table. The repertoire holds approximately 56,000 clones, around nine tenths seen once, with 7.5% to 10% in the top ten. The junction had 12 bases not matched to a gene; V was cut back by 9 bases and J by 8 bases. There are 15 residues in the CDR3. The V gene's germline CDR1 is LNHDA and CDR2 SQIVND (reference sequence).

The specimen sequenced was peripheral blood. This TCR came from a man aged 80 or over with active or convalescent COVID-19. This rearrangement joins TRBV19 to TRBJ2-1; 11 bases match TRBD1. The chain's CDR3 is CASLSGTGGLDEQFF. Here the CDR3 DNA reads TGTGCCAGCTTATCCGGGACAGGGGGTTTAGATGAGCAGTTCTTC.